The 13 T cell receptor beta chains in this list originate from one sample, sequenced in a study of CD8 T cells in Susac syndrome. It was with random hexamers that about 0.45 to 1 ug RNA was reverse transcribed. MiXCR was run by TCRdb on the immunoSEQ multiplex PCR reads, yielding one entry per CDR3 protein. The sample has some 200,000 distinct CDR3 sequences; over 90% are singletons. The sample was CD8+ T cells from PBMCs. The origin of the receptors is a human donor with Susac syndrome.

The genes are TRBV7-9 and TRBJ1-1; TRBD1 might be the D (5 bases). This CDR3 has 15 residues. Trimming cost V 4 bases and J 0 bases, with 12 bases left between them. Germline V gene sequence: CDR1 SEHNR, CDR2 FQNEAQ (reference sequence). CDR3 coding DNA: TGTGCCAGCAGCTCGGGGGTGCGGGTGAACACTGAAGCTTTCTTT. This sequence encodes CASSSGVRVNTEAFF.

This chain's CDR3 is CASSDSYRTVGEEPQHF. The CDR3 nucleotides are TGTGCCAGCAGTGACTCCTACAGGACGGTAGGAGAGGAGCCCCAGCATTTT. The chain joins TRBV6-4 to TRBJ1-5, with D maybe TRBD1 (5 bases). Germline CDR1 and CDR2: MRHNA and SNTAGT. Trimming pared 0 bases from V and 8 bases from J, leaving 20 bases between. There are 17 residues in the CDR3.

This clonotype was seen once. The V and J genes are TRBV19 and TRBJ1-5, with D tentatively TRBD1 (6 bases). The germline V gene encodes CDR1 LNHDA and CDR2 SQIVND (reference sequence). V lost 3 bases to trimming and J lost 4 bases, with 19 bases between them. The CDR3 contains 17 residues. CDR3 in amino acids: CASSIFLIGQQNQPQHF. DNA of the CDR3: TGTGCCAGTAGTATCTTCCTAATCGGACAGCAAAATCAGCCCCAGCATTTT.

Here the CDR3 DNA reads TGTGCCAGCAGCTCTGGACTAGCGGGAGATACGCAGTATTTT. Translation gives CASSSGLAGDTQYF. V is TRBV7-8 and J is TRBJ2-3, with 11 bases lining up with TRBD2. The CDR3 runs 14 residues. V was clipped by 4 bases and J by 5 bases; unmatched bases: 2. Germline values: CDR1 SGHVS, CDR2 FQNEAQ. Looking up the rest from reference TRBV7-8 and TRBJ2-3 gives the full variable domain: GAGVSQSPRYKVAKRGQDVALRCDPISGHVSLFWYQQALGQGPEFLTYFQNEAQLDKSGLPSDRFFAERPEGSVSTLKIQRTQQEDSAVYLCASSSGLAGDTQYFGPGTRLTVL.

The chain links TRBV7-8 to TRBJ2-5, with TRBD1 as a possible D gene (6 bases). CDR3 size: 14 residues. V was shortened by 3 bases and J by 3 bases, with 11 bases between the two germline ends. The germline gives CDR1 SGHVS, CDR2 FQNEAQ. The CDR3 loop is CASSLWGTKETQYF. The CDR3 DNA is TGTGCCAGCAGCTTGTGGGGGACAAAAGAGACCCAGTACTTC.

The chain combines TRBV5-4 with TRBJ1-1; D is unclear. CDR1 is SGHNT and CDR2 is YYREEE in the germline V gene (reference sequence). Between the trimmed V and J ends, which lost 3 bases and 1 base, there was a span of 4 bases. This CDR3 comprises 12 residues. The CDR3 protein is CASSWGNTEAFF. CDR3 bases: TGTGCCAGCAGCTGGGGGAACACTGAAGCTTTCTTT.

This chain joins TRBV4-1 and TRBJ2-7, with D possibly being TRBD1 (6 bases). V dropped 4 bases and J dropped 0 bases, with 13 bases sitting between them. The CDR3 loop spans 15 amino acids. Germline assignment: CDR1 MGHRA and CDR2 YSYEKL. The CDR3 region is CASSRGQSRSYEQYF. As DNA, the CDR3 is TGCGCCAGCAGCCGCGGACAGTCCCGCTCCTACGAGCAGTACTTC.

The chain joins TRBV3-1 to TRBJ2-4; no reliable D call. The CDR3 consists of 14 residues. Trimming took 0 bases from V and 5 from J, leaving 8 bases between them. Germline V gene lookup returns CDR1 LGHDT and CDR2 YNNKEL (reference sequence). CDR3 DNA: TGTGCCAGCAGCCAAGAAATAGGTCAAAACATTCAGTACTTC. It yields the protein CASSQEIGQNIQYF.

The genes are TRBV28 and TRBJ2-5, with TRBD2 identical over 7 bases. The CDR3 is 16 amino acids. Trimming took 3 bases from V and 1 from J; bases not matched to a gene: 8. Germline V CDR1 and CDR2: MDHEN, SYDVKM. In DNA form, the CDR3 reads TGTGCCAGCAGTTTTACTTCGGCTAGCGGCCAAGAGACCCAGTACTTC. Its translation: CASSFTSASGQETQYF.

This chain connects TRBV6-5 to TRBJ2-7; the D is unclear. V was trimmed by 6 bases and J by 1 base, leaving 13 bases between them. CDR1 and CDR2 from the germline V gene are MNHEY and SVGAGI. This CDR3 has 14 residues. This CDR3 reads CASRAMPYSYEQYF. The CDR3 DNA follows: TGTGCCAGCAGGGCTATGCCCTATTCCTACGAGCAGTACTTC.

V and J are TRBV11-2 and TRBJ1-6; D ambiguous. The V end lost 2 bases, the J end lost 0 bases, and 14 bases lay between the germline ends. CDR1 is SGHAT and CDR2 is FQNNGV in the germline V gene. There are 18 residues in the CDR3. The CDR3 bases are TGTGCCAGCAGCTTAAATGACCGTATCAGCTCCTATAATTCACCCCTCCACTTT. It is translated as CASSLNDRISSYNSPLHF.

The chain is built from TRBV7-9 and TRBJ2-5; 9 nucleotides align to TRBD1. CDR1 and CDR2 (germline): SEHNR, FQNEAQ (reference sequence). V shed 6 bases, J shed 3 bases, and the junction held 5 bases outside the gene matches. This CDR3 contains 14 residues. CDR3 residues: CASRNRDREETQYF. The CDR3 DNA sequence: TGTGCCAGCAGGAACCGGGACAGGGAAGAGACCCAGTACTTC.

The genes are TRBV29-1 and TRBJ1-1; 7 nucleotides line up with TRBD1. CDR1 is SQVTM and CDR2 is ANQGSEA in the germline V gene. The CDR3 spans 12 residues. The V gene end was trimmed by 3 bases and the J gene end by 4 bases; junction bases not matched to a gene: 2. The DNA of the CDR3 is TGCAGCGTTGACAGGGGGTCCACTGAAGCTTTCTTT. Protein sequence: CSVDRGSTEAFF. Variable domain in full (rest from reference TRBV29-1 and TRBJ1-1): SAVISQKPSRDICQRGTSLTIQCQVDSQVTMMFWYRQQPGQSLTLIATANQGSEATYESGFVIDKFPISRPNLTFSTLTVSNMSPEDSSIYLCSVDRGSTEAFFGQGTRLTVV.